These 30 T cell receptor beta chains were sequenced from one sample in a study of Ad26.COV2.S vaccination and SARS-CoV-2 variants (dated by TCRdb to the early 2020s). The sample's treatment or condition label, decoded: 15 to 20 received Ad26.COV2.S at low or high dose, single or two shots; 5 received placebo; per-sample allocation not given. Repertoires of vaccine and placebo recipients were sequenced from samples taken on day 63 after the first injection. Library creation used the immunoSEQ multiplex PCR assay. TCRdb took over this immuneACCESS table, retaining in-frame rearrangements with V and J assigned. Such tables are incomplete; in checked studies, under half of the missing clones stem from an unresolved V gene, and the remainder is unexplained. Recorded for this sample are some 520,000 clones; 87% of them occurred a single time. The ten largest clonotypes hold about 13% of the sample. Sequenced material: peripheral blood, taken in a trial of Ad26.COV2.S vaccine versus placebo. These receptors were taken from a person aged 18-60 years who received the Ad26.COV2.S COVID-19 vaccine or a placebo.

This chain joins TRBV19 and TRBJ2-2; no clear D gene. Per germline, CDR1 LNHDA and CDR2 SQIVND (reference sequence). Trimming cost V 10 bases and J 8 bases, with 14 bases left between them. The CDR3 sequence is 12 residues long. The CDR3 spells CATLPSGGELFF. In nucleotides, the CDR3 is TGTGCCACACTCCCCTCGGGTGGGGAGCTGTTTTTT.

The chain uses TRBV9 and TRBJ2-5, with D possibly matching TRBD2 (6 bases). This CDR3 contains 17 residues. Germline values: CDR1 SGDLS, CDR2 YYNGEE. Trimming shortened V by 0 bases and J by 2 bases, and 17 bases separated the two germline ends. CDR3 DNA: TGTGCCAGCAGCGTAGCCCCCATACGGGAGCCACAAGAGACCCAGTACTTC. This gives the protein CASSVAPIREPQETQYF.

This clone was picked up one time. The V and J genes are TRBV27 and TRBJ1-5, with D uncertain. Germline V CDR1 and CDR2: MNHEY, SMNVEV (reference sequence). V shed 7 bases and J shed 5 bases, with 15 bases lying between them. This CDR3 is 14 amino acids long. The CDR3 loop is CASNPVRSYQPQHF. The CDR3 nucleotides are TGTGCCAGCAACCCGGTAAGGTCCTATCAGCCCCAGCATTTT.

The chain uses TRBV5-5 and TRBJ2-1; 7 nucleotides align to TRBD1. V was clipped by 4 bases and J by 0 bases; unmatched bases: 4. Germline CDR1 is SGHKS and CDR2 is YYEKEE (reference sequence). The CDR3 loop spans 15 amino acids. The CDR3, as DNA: TGTGCCAGCAGCCCCGGGACAGACTCCTACAATGAGCAGTTCTTC. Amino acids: CASSPGTDSYNEQFF.

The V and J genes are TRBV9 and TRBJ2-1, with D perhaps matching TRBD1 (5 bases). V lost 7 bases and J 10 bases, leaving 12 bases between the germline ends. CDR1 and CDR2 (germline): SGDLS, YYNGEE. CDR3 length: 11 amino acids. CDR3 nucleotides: TGTGCCAGCGGGCGGTCAGGGGAGCAGTTCTTC. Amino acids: CASGRSGEQFF.

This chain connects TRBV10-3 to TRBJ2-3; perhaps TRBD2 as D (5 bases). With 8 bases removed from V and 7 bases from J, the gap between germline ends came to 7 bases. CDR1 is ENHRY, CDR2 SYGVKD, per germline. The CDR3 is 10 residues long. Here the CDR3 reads CAIGSNTQYF. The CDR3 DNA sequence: TGTGCCATCGGGAGCAATACGCAGTATTTT.

The CDR3 DNA sequence: TGTGCCAGCAGAACAGGGTTCACCGGGGAGCTGTTTTTT. This gives the protein CASRTGFTGELFF. The chain has TRBV7-3 and TRBJ2-2; the D gene is possibly TRBD1 (6 bases). Trimming removed 6 bases from V and 4 bases from J, with 9 bases in between. CDR3 size: 13 residues. CDR1 and CDR2 from the germline V gene are SGHTA and FQGTGA.

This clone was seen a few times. The CDR3: CASSERIYGYTF. The CDR3 DNA sequence: TGTGCCAGCAGTGAGAGAATCTATGGCTACACCTTC. The gene calls are TRBV6-1 and TRBJ1-2; D is unclear. The CDR3 is 12 residues long. Germline V CDR1 and CDR2: MNHNS, SASEGT. Trimming removed 3 bases at V and 4 bases at J, with 6 bases between.

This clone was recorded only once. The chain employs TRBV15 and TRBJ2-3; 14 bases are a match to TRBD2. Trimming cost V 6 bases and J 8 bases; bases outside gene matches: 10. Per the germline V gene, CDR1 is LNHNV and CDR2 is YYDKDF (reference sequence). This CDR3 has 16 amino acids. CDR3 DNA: TGTGCCACCAGAGGAAAAGCGGGACTAGCGGGAGCTACGCAGTATTTT. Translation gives CATRGKAGLAGATQYF.

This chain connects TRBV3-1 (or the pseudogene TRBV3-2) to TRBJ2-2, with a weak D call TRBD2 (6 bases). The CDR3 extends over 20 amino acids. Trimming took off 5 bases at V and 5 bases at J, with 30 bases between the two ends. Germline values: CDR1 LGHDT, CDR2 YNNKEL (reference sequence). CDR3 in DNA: TGTGCCAGCAGCACGCACCCTGGGCGTAGCGGTCTGACGTTGACCGGGGAGCTGTTTTTT. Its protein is CASSTHPGRSGLTLTGELFF.

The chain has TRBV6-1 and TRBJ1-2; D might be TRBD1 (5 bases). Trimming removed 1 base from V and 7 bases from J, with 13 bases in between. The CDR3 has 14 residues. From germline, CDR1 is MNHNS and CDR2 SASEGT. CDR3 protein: CASSEDPGGTGYTF. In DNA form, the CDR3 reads TGTGCCAGCAGTGAAGATCCCGGGGGGACTGGCTACACCTTC.

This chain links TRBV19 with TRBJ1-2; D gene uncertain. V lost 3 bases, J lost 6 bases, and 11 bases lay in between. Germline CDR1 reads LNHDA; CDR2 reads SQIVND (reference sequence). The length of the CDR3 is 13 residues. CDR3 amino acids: CASSINPRDGYTF. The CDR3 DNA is TGTGCCAGTAGTATCAACCCACGGGATGGCTACACCTTC.

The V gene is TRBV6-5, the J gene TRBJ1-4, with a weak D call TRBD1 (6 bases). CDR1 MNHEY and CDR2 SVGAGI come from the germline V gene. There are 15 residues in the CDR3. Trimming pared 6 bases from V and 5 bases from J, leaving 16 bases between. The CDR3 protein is CASSRRRGANEKLFF. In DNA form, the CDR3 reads TGTGCCAGCAGCCGCCGGCGGGGGGCGAATGAAAAACTGTTTTTT.

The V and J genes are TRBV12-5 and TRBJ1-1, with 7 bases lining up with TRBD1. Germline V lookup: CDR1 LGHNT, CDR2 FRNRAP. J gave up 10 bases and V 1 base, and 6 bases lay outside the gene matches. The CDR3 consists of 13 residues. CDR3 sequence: CASGLGTGSGAFF. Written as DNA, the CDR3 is TGTGCTAGTGGTTTGGGGACAGGCAGTGGAGCTTTCTTT.

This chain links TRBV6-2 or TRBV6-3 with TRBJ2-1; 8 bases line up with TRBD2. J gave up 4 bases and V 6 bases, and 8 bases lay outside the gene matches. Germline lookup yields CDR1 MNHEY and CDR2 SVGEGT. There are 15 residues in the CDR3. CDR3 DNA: TGTGCCAGCAGCCCCGGGACTAGGCGATACAATGAGCAGTTCTTC. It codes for CASSPGTRRYNEQFF.

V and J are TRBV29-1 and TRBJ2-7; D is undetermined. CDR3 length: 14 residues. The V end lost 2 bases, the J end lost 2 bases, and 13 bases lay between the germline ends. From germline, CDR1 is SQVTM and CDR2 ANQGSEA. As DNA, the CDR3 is TGCAGCGTTGAATCTCCGACCGGACCCTACGAGCAGTACTTC. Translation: CSVESPTGPYEQYF.

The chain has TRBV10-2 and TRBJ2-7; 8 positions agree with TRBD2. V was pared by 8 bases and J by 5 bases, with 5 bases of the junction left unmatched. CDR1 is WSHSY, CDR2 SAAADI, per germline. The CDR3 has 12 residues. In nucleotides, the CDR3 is TGCGCCAGCGGACTAGCCGAGAACGAGCAGTACTTC. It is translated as CASGLAENEQYF.

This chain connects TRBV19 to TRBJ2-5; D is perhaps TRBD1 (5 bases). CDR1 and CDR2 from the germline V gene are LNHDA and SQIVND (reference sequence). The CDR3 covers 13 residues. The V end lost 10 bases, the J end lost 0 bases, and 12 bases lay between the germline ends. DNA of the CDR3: TGTGCCACCTCCCGACAGAACCAAGAGACCCAGTACTTC. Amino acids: CATSRQNQETQYF.

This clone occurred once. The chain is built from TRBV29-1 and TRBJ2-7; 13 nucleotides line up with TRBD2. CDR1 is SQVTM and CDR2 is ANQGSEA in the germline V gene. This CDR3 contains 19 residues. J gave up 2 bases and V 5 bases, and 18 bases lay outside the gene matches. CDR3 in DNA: TGCAGCGTTTGGGTATTGGGGTGGACTAGCGGGAGCCCAACCTACGAGCAGTACTTC. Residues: CSVWVLGWTSGSPTYEQYF.

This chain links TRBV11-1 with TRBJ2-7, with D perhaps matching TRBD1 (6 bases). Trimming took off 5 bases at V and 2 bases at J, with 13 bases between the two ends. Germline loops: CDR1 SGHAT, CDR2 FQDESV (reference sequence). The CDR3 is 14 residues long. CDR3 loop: CASSRTDSAYEQYF. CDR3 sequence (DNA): TGTGCCAGCAGCCGTACGGACAGTGCCTACGAGCAGTACTTC.

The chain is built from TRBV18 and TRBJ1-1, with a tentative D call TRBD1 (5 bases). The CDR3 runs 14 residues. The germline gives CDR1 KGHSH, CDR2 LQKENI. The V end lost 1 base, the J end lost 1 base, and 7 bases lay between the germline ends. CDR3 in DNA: TGTGCCAGCTCACCACTTAGGGGGAACACTGAAGCTTTCTTT. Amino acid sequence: CASSPLRGNTEAFF.

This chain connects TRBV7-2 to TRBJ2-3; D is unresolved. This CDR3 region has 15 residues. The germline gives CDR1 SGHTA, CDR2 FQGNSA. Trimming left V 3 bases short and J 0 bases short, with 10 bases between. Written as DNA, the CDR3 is TGTGCCAGCAGCTTTCGAAGAGCTAGCACAGATACGCAGTATTTT. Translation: CASSFRRASTDTQYF.

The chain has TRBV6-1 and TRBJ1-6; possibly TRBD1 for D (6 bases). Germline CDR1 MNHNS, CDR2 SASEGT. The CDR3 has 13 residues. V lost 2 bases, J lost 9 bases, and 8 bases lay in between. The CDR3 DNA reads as TGTGCCAGCAGTGAATCAGGGGTTTCACCCCTCCACTTT. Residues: CASSESGVSPLHF.

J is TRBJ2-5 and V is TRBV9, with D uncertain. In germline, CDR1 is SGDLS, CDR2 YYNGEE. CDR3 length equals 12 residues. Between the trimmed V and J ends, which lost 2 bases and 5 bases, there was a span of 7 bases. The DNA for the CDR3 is TGTGCCAGCAGCGTCGGAACTGAGACCCAGTACTTC. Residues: CASSVGTETQYF.

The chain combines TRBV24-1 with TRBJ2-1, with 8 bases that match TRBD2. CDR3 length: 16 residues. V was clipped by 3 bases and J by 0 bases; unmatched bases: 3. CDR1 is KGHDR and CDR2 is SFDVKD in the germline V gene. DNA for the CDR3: TGTGCCACCAGTGATCCCGGGACTAGCTCCTACAATGAGCAGTTCTTC. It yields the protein CATSDPGTSSYNEQFF.

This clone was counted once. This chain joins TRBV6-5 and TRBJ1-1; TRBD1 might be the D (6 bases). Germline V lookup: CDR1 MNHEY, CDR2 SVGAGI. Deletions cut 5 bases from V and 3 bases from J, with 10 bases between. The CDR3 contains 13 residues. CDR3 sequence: CASSNRDDTEAFF. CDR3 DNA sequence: TGTGCCAGCAGTAACAGGGATGACACTGAAGCTTTCTTT.

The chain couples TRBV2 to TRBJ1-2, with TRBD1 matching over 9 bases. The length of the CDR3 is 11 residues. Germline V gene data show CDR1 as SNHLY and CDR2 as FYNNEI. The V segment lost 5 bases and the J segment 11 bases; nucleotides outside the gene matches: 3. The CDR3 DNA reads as TGTGCCAGCAGTCGAGGACAGGGGTACACCTTC. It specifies CASSRGQGYTF.

DNA of the CDR3: TGCGCCAGCAGCCTAACGGGACTTTGGTCCTACGAGCAGTACTTC. This encodes CASSLTGLWSYEQYF. The V and J genes are TRBV4-1 and TRBJ2-7; perhaps TRBD2 as D (6 bases). Germline CDR1 is MGHRA and CDR2 is YSYEKL. Trimming cost V 4 bases and J 1 base, with 14 bases left between them. The CDR3 length is 15 residues.

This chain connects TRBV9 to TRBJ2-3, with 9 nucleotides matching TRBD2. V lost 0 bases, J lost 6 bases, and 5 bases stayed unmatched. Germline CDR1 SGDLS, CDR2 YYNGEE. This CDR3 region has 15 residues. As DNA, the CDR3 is TGTGCCAGCAGCGTAGGGTTAACTAGCGGGGATACGCAGTATTTT. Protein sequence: CASSVGLTSGDTQYF.

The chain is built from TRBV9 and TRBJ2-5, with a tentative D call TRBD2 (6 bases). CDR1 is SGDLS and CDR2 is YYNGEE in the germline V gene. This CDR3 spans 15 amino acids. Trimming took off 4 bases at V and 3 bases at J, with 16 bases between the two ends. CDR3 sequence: CASSPSGTAKETQYF. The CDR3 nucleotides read TGTGCCAGCAGCCCCTCCGGGACTGCGAAAGAGACCCAGTACTTC. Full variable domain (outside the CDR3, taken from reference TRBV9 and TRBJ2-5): DSGVTQTPKHLITATGQRVTLRCSPRSGDLSVYWYQQSLDQGLQFLIQYYNGEERAKGNILERFSAQQFPDLHSELNLSSLELGDSALYFCASSPSGTAKETQYFGPGTRLLVL.